Below, 7 T cell receptor beta chains from the same sample are listed, as sequenced in a study of neurological immune-mediated disorders. MiXCR, applied by TCRdb to the 5' RACE reads, yields one record per CDR3 protein. This sample has tens of thousands of distinct CDR3 sequences, with around 4.6% found just once. Input material: PBMCs. The receptors stem from a woman between 25 and 40 years old with multiple sclerosis.

CDR3 loop: CASSQEQATEAFF. The CDR3 DNA is TGCGCCAGCAGCCAAGAGCAGGCCACTGAAGCTTTCTTT. V usage is TRBV4-1 and J usage is TRBJ1-1; D unresolved. V was cut by 0 bases and J by 4 bases, with 6 bases left in between. Per germline, CDR1 MGHRA and CDR2 YSYEKL. This CDR3 comprises 13 residues.

There are many counts of this clonotype. This chain links TRBV20-1 with TRBJ2-3; maybe TRBD2 (7 bases). V was clipped by 2 bases and J by 5 bases, with 20 bases between them. The germline V gene has CDR1 DFQATT and CDR2 SNEGSKA (reference sequence). The CDR3 covers 16 residues. The CDR3 DNA sequence: TGCAGTGCTAGACCCGGCTTGGGGGGGCGGGGAGATACGCAGTATTTT. Amino acids: CSARPGLGGRGDTQYF.

The table lists this clonotype with many counts. V is TRBV10-3 and J is TRBJ2-2; 7 nucleotides align to TRBD1. The CDR3 covers 14 residues. Trimming cost V 10 bases and J 2 bases; bases outside gene matches: 7. Per germline, CDR1 ENHRY and CDR2 SYGVKD. The CDR3 region is CATTGTDNTGELFF. CDR3 DNA: TGTGCCACCACCGGGACAGACAACACCGGGGAGCTGTTTTTT.

This clonotype was picked up many times. This rearrangement joins TRBV20-1 to TRBJ2-3; 11 nucleotides match TRBD2. Germline trimming cut 0 bases from V and 2 bases from J; bases unmatched to any gene: 7. The CDR3 extends over 17 amino acids. Germline V gene data show CDR1 as DFQATT and CDR2 as SNEGSKA (reference sequence). The CDR3 here is CSARDPGTSGSTDTQYF. CDR3 in DNA: TGCAGTGCTAGAGATCCTGGGACTAGCGGATCCACAGATACGCAGTATTTT.

This clonotype was observed at least ten times. J is TRBJ1-6 and V is TRBV5-5; TRBD1 is a possible D gene (6 bases). The CDR3 runs 14 residues. Between the trimmed V and J ends, which lost 5 bases and 9 bases, there was a span of 15 bases. Per the germline V gene, CDR1 is SGHKS and CDR2 is YYEKEE (reference sequence). In DNA form, the CDR3 reads TGTGCCAGCAGTATCACAGGGAGAGCTTCACCCCTCCACTTT. Its protein product is CASSITGRASPLHF.

This clonotype was detected ten times or more. The chain has TRBV6-6 and TRBJ2-7; D not certain. Trimming shortened V by 0 bases and J by 0 bases, and 6 bases separated the two germline ends. The CDR3 is made up of 14 amino acids. Germline V gene lookup returns CDR1 MNHNY and CDR2 SVGAGI (reference sequence). CDR3 sequence reads: CASSYSQNSYEQYF. The CDR3 region has the DNA TGTGCCAGCAGTTACTCACAGAACTCCTACGAGCAGTACTTC.

Ten or more counts support this clonotype. The chain is built from TRBV3-1 and TRBJ2-7, with 10 bases fitting TRBD2. The V gene's germline CDR1 is LGHDT and CDR2 YNNKEL (reference sequence). CDR3 length: 15 amino acids. Trimming took 1 base from V and 3 from J; bases not matched to a gene: 3. The CDR3 sequence is CASSQGRTSGYEQYF. The DNA for the CDR3 is TGTGCCAGCAGCCAAGGGAGGACTAGCGGCTACGAGCAGTACTTC.